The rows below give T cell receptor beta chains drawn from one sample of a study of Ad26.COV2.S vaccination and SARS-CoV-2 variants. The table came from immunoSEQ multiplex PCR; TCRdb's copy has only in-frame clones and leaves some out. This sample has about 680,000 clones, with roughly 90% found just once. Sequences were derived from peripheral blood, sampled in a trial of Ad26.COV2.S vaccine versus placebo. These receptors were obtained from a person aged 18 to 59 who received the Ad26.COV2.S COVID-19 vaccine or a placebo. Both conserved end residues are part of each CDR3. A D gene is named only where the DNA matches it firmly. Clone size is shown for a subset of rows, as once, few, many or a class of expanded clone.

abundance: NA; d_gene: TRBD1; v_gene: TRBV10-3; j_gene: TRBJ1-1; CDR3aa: CAISESAGTGPNTEAFF; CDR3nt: TGTGCCATCAGTGAGTCAGCGGGGACAGGCCCGAACACTGAAGCTTTCTTT
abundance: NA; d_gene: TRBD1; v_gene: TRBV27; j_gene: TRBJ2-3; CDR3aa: CASSFTGGNTQYF; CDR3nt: TGTGCCAGCAGTTTTACAGGGGGAAATACGCAGTATTTT
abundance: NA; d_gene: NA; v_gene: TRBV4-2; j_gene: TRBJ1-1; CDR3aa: CASSQHTEAFF; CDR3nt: TGTGCCAGCAGCCAACACACTGAAGCTTTCTTT
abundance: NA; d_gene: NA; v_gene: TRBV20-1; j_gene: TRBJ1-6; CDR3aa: CSASGRGHSPLHF; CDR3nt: TGCAGTGCGAGTGGGAGGGGTCATTCACCCCTCCACTTT
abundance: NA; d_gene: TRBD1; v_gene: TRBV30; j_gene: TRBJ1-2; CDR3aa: CAWSGQGDGYTF; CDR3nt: TGTGCCTGGAGTGGGCAGGGGGATGGCTACACCTTC
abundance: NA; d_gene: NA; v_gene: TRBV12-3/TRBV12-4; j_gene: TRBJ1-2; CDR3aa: CASSLGAGYTF; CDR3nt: TGTGCCAGCAGTTTGGGGGCGGGGTACACCTTC
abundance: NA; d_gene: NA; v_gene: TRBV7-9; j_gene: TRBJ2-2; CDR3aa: CASSWVRTTNTGELFF; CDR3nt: TGTGCCAGCAGCTGGGTGAGGACAACGAACACCGGGGAGCTGTTTTTT
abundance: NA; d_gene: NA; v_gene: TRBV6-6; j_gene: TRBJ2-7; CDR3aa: CAALSSIGNEQYF; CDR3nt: TGTGCCGCCTTGTCGAGTATAGGAAACGAGCAGTACTTC
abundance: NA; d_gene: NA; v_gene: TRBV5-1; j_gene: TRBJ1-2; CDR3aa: CASSLYDTNYGYTF; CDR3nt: TGCGCCAGCAGCTTGTATGACACCAACTATGGCTACACCTTC
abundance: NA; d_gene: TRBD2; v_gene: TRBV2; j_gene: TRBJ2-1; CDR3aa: CASRPPSGRYNEQFF; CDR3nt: TGTGCCAGCAGGCCCCCGAGCGGGAGGTACAATGAGCAGTTCTTC
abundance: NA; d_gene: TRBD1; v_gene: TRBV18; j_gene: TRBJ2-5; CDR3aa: CASSRQGQETQYF; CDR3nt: TGTGCCAGCTCACGACAGGGCCAAGAGACCCAGTACTTC
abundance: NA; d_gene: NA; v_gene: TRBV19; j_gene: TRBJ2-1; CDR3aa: CASSINWENEQFF; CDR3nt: TGTGCCAGTAGTATAAATTGGGAGAATGAGCAGTTCTTC
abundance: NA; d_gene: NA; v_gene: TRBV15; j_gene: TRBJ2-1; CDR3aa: CATSRARGNEQFF; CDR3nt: TGTGCCACCAGCAGAGCCCGGGGCAATGAGCAGTTCTTC
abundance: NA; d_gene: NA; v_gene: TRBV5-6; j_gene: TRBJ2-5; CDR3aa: CASSFWGGETQYF; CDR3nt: TGTGCCAGCAGCTTTTGGGGTGGAGAGACCCAGTACTTC
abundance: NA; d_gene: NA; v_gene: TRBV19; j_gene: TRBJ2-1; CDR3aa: CASSIQESSYNEQFF; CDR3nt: TGTGCCAGTAGTATTCAGGAGAGCTCCTACAATGAGCAGTTCTTC
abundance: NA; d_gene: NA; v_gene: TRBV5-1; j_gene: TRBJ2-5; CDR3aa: CASSLGPGLQETQYF; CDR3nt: TGCGCCAGCAGCTTGGGGCCAGGCCTCCAAGAGACCCAGTACTTC
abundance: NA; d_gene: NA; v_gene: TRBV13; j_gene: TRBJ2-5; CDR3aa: CASSQAETQYF; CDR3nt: TGTGCCAGCAGCCAGGCGGAGACCCAGTACTTC
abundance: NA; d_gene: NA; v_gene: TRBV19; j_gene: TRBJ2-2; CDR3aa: CATRRDSHGELFF; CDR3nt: TGTGCCACAAGACGCGACTCGCACGGGGAGCTGTTTTTT
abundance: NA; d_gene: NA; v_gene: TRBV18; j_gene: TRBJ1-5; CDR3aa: CASSPPTTPDQPQHF; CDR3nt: TGTGCCAGCTCACCACCGACGACCCCCGATCAGCCCCAGCATTTT
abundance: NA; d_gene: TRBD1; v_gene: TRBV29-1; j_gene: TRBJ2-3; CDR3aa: CSVGLQGAGTDTQYF; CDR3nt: TGCAGCGTTGGTCTCCAGGGGGCCGGTACAGATACGCAGTATTTT
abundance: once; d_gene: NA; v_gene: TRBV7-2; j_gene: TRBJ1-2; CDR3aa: CASNPIGTSRGYTF; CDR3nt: TGTGCCAGCAACCCCATCGGGACCTCTCGTGGCTACACCTTC
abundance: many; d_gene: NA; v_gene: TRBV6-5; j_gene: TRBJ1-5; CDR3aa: CASRRGGWGNQPQHF; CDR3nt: TGTGCCAGCCGGCGGGGGGGTTGGGGCAATCAGCCCCAGCATTTT
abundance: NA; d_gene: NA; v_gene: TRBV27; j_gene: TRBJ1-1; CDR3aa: CASSLSLHPNTEAFF; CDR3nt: TGTGCCAGCAGTTTATCGCTCCATCCGAACACTGAAGCTTTCTTT